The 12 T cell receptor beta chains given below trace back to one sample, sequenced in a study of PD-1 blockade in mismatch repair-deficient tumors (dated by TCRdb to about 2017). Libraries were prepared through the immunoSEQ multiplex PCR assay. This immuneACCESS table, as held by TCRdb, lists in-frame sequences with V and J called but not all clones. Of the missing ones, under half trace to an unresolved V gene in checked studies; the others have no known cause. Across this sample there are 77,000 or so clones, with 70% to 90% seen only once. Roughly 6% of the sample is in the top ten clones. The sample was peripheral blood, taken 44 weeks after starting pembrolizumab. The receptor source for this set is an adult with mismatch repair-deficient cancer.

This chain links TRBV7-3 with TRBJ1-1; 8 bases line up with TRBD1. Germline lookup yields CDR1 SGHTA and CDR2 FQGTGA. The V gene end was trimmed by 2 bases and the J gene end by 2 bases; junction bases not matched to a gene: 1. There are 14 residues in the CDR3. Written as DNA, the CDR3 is TGTGCCAGCAGCTTATCAGGGGGCAACACTGAAGCTTTCTTT. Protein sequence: CASSLSGGNTEAFF.

The CDR3 bases are TGTGCCAGCAGCTTAGGTTATGGGACTGAAGCTTTCTTT. Translated, it gives CASSLGYGTEAFF. This rearrangement joins TRBV7-6 to TRBJ1-1; D call uncertain. This CDR3 has 13 residues. Germline V gene sequence: CDR1 SGHVS, CDR2 FNYEAQ. V lost 1 base to trimming and J lost 5 bases, with 8 bases between them.

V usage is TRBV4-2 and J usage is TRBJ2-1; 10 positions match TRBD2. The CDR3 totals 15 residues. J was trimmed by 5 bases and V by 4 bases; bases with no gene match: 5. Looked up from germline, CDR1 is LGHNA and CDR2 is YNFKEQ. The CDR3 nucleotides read TGTGCCAGCAGCCCCGGGACTAGCGCGGACAATGAGCAGTTCTTC. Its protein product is CASSPGTSADNEQFF.

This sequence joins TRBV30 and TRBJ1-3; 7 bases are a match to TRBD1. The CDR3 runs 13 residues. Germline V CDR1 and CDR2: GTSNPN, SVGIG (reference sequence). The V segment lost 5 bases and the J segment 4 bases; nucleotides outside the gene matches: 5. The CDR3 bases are TGTGCCTGGTCCAAGGGACAGGGAAACACCATATATTTT. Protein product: CAWSKGQGNTIYF.

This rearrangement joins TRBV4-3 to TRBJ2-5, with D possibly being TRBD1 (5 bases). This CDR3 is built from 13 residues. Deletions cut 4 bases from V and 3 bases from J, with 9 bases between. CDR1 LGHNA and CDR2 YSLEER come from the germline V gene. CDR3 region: CASSRLQEETQYF. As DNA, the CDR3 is TGCGCCAGCAGCCGATTACAGGAAGAGACCCAGTACTTC.

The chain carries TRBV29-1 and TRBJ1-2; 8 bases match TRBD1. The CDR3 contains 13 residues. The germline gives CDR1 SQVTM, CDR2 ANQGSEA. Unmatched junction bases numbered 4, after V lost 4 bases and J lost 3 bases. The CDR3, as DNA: TGCAGCGTTGGGACAGGGAGCGACTATGGCTACACCTTC. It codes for CSVGTGSDYGYTF.

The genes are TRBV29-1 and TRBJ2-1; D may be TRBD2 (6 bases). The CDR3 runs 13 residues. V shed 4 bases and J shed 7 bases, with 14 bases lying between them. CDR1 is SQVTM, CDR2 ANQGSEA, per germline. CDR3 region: CSVVGGSGNEQFF. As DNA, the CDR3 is TGCAGCGTTGTTGGAGGGTCTGGGAATGAGCAGTTCTTC.

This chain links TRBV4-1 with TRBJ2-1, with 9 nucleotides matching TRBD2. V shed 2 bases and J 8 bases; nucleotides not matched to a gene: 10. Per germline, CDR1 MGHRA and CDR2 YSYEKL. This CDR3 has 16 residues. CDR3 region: CASSQIRSREGHEQFF. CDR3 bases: TGCGCCAGCAGCCAAATTAGGTCGCGGGAGGGCCATGAGCAGTTCTTC.

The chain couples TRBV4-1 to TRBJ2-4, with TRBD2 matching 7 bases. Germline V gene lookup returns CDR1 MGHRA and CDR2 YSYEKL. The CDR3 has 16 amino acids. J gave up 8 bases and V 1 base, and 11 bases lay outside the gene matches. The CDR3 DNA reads TGCGCCAGCAGCCAAGTGGGACTGGCGGGAGACCACATTCAGTACTTC. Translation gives CASSQVGLAGDHIQYF.

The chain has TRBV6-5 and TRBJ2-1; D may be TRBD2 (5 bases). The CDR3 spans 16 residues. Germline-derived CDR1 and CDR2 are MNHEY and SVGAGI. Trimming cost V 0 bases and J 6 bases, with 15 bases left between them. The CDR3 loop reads CASSYSRRRAGNEQFF. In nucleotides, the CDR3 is TGTGCCAGCAGTTACTCTCGACGACGGGCGGGCAATGAGCAGTTCTTC.

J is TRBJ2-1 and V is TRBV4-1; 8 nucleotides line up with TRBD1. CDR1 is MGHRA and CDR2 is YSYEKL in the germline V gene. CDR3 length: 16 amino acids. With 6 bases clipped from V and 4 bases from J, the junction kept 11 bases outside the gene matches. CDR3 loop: CASSRAGTGVYNEQFF. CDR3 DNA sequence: TGCGCCAGCAGTCGAGCCGGGACAGGAGTGTACAATGAGCAGTTCTTC.

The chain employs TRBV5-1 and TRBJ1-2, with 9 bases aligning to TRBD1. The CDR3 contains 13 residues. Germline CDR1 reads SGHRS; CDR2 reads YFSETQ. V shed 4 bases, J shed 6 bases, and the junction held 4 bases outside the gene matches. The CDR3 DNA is TGCGCCAGCAGCATGACAGGGGGGGATGGCTACACCTTC. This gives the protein CASSMTGGDGYTF.